This T cell receptor beta chain was identified in a study of early T cells in non-severe SARS-CoV-2 infection. Background on the study: Investigators sequenced bulk RNA drawn from unsorted whole blood, and chains remained unpaired.

The CDR3 has 15 residues. Trimming cost V 1 base and J 2 bases, with 11 bases left between them. The germline gives CDR1 SGHRS, CDR2 YFSETQ. Study-level points and caveats: CD4 and private specificities were missed by VDJdb matching, which favored anti-spike CD8 responses.

This clonotype was observed a handful of times. Its antigen remains unknown. As part of library construction, unique molecular identifiers were attached to individual cDNA molecules. MiXCR, run by TCRdb on the 5' RACE reads, gives a single entry per CDR3 protein. The sample gives 100,000 to 120,000 distinct CDR3 sequences, roughly 12% of which show up once; less than 4.5% is in the top ten. The chain is built from TRBV5-1 and TRBJ2-3, with TRBD2 as a possible D gene (6 bases). The starting material was whole blood, obtained at baseline. The source is an adult who was a healthcare worker with PCR-confirmed SARS-CoV-2 infection or an uninfected control (not recorded which). In DNA form, the CDR3 reads TGCGCCAGCAGCTTGCGAACGCGGGACACAGATACGCAGTATTTT. It specifies CASSLRTRDTDTQYF. Filled out from reference TRBV5-1 and TRBJ2-3, the complete variable domain reads KAGVTQTPRYLIKTRGQQVTLSCSPISGHRSVSWYQQTPGQGLQFLFEYFSETQRNKGNFPGRFSGRQFSNSRSEMNVSTLELGDSALYLCASSLRTRDTDTQYFGPGTRLTVL.